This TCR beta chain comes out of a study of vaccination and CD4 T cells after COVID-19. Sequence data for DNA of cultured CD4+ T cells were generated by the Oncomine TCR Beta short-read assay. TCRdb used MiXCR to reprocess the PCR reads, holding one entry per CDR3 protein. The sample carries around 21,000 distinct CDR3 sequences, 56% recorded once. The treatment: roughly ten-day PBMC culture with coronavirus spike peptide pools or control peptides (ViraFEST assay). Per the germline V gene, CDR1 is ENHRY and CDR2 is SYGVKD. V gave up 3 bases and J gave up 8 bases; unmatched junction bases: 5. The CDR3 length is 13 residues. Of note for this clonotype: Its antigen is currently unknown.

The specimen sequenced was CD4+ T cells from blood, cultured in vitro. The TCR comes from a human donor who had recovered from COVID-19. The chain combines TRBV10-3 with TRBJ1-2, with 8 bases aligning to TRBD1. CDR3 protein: CAISDTTGVGYTF. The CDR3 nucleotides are TGTGCCATCAGTGACACGACAGGGGTCGGCTACACCTTC.